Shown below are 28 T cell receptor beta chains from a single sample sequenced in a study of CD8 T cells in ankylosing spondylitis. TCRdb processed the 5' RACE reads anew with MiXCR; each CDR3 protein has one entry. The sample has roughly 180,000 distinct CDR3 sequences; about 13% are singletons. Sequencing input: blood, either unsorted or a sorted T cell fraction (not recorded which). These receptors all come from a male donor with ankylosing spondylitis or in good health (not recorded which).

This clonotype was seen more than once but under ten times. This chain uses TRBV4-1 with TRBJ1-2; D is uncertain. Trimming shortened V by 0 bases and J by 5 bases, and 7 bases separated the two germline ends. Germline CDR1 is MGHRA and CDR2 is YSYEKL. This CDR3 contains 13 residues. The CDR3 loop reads CASSQDLTYGYTF. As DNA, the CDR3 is TGCGCCAGCAGCCAAGACCTTACATATGGCTACACCTTC.

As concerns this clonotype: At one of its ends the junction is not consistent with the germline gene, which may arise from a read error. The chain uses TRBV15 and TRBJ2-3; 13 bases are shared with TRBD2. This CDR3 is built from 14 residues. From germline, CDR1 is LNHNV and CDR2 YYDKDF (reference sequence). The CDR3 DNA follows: TGTGCCACCAGCAGAGATAGGGGGACTAGCGGGGCTGTTTTT. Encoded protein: CATSRDRGTSGAVF.

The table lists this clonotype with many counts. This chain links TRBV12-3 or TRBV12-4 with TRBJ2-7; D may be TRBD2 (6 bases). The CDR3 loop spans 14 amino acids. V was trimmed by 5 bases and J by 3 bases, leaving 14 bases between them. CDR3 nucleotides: TGTGCCAGCAGTCCCCGGGGGTCAGACTACGAGCAGTACTTC. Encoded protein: CASSPRGSDYEQYF.

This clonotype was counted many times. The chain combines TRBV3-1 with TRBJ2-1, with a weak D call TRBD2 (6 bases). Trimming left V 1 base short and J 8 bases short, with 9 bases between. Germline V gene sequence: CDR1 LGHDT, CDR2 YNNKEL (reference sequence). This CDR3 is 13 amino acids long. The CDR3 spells CASSQGTTDEQFF. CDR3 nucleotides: TGTGCCAGCAGCCAAGGGACTACGGATGAGCAGTTCTTC.

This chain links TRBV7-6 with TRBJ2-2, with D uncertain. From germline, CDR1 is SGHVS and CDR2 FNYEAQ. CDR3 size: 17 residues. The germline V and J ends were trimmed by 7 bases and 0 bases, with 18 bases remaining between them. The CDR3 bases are TGTGCCAGCACCTCGGCTTTGATTGGGGCGAACACCGGGGAGCTGTTTTTT. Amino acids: CASTSALIGANTGELFF.

CDR3 DNA sequence: TGTGCCAGCAGCTTTGTTCACCAACAAGAGACCCAGTACTTC. This encodes CASSFVHQQETQYF. The chain combines TRBV7-9 with TRBJ2-5; D gene ambiguous. CDR1 and CDR2 (germline): SEHNR, FQNEAQ (reference sequence). Trimming pared 3 bases from V and 2 bases from J, leaving 10 bases between. The CDR3 has 14 amino acids. Variable domain in full (rest from reference TRBV7-9 and TRBJ2-5): DTGVSQNPRHKITKRGQNVTFRCDPISEHNRLYWYRQTLGQGPEFLTYFQNEAQLEKSRLLSDRFSAERPKGSFSTLEIQRTEQGDSAMYLCASSFVHQQETQYFGPGTRLLVL.

This chain's CDR3 is CASSYWGSGSGMRRGTDTQYF. CDR3 DNA sequence: TGTGCCAGCAGTTACTGGGGGAGCGGGAGTGGTATGAGGAGGGGCACAGATACGCAGTATTTT. The chain has TRBV6-2 or TRBV6-3 and TRBJ2-3, with 8 bases identical to TRBD2. The germline V gene has CDR1 MNHEY and CDR2 SVGEGT. This CDR3 spans 21 amino acids. The V segment lost 1 base and the J segment 1 base; nucleotides outside the gene matches: 19.

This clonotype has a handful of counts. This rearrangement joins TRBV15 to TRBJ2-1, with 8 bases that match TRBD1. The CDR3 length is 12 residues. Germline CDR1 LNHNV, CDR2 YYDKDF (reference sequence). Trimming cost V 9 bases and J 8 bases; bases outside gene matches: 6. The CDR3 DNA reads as TGTGCCACTAAACAGGGGGTCGATGAGCAGTTCTTC. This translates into CATKQGVDEQFF.

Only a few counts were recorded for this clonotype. The CDR3 sequence is CAWSSGGGTEQFF. The CDR3 DNA is TGTGCCTGGAGTTCCGGGGGGGGCACTGAGCAGTTCTTC. The chain recombines TRBV30 with TRBJ2-1; 8 nucleotides agree with TRBD2. Germline V gene sequence: CDR1 GTSNPN, CDR2 SVGIG (reference sequence). V was pared by 2 bases and J by 9 bases, with 6 bases of the junction left unmatched. The CDR3 loop spans 13 amino acids.

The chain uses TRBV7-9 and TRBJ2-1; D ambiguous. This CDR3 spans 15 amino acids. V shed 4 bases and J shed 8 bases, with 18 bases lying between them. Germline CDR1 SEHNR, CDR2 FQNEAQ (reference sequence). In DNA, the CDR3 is TGTGCCAGCAGCTCCACTACTCTTCCCCTTGATGAGCAGTTCTTC. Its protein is CASSSTTLPLDEQFF.

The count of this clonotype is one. This chain's CDR3 is CASNRGGSTDTQYF. In nucleotides, the CDR3 is TGCGCCAGCAATCGGGGGGGCAGCACAGATACGCAGTATTTT. The rearrangement joins TRBV10-2 to TRBJ2-3, with TRBD2 matching over 8 bases. The CDR3 loop spans 14 amino acids. V shed 7 bases, J shed 0 bases, and the junction held 3 bases outside the gene matches. The germline CDR1 and CDR2 sequences are WSHSY and SAAADI.

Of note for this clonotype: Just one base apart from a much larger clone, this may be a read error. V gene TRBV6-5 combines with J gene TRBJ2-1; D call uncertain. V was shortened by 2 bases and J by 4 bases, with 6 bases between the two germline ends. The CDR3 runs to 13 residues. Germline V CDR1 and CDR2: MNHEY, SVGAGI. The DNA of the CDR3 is TGTGCCAGCAGTTACGATGAATACAATGAGCAGTTCTTC. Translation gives CASSYDEYNEQFF.

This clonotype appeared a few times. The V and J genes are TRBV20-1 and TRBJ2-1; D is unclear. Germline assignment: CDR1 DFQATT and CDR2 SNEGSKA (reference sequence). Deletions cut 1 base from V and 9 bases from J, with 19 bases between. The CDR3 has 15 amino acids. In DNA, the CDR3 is TGCAGTGCTAGAGGGCCCACATCCCCAGACGGTGAGCAGTTCTTC. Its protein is CSARGPTSPDGEQFF.

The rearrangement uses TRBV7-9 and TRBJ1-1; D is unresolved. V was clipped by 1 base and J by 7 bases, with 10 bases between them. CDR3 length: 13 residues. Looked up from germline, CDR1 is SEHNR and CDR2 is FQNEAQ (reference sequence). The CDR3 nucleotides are TGTGCCAGCAGCTTAGTGGGAGGCAGTGAAGCTTTCTTT. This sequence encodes CASSLVGGSEAFF.

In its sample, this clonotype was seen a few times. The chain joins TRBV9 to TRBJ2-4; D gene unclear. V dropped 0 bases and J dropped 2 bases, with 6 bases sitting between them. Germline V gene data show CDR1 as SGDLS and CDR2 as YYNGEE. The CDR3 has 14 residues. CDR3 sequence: CASSVGVTKNIQYF. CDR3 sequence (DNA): TGTGCCAGCAGCGTAGGAGTTACCAAAAACATTCAGTACTTC.

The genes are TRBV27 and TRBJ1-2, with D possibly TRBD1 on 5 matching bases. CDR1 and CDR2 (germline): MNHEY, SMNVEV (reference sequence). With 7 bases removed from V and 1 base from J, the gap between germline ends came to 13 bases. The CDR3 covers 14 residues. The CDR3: CASTQLGGNYGYTF. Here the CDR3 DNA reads TGTGCCAGCACCCAACTCGGGGGTAACTATGGCTACACCTTC.

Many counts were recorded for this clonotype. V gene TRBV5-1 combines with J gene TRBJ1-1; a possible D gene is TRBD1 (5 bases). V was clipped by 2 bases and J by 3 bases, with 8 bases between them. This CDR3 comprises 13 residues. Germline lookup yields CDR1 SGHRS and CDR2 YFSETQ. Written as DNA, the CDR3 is TGCGCCAGCAGCTTCCCAGGGTACACTGAAGCTTTCTTT. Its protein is CASSFPGYTEAFF.

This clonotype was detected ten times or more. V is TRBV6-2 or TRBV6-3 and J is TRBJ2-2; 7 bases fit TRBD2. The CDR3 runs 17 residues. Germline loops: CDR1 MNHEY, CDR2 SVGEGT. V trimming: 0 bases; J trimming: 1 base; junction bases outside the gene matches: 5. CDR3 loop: CASSYSIPGGNTGELFF. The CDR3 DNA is TGTGCCAGCAGTTACTCGATTCCGGGGGGGAACACCGGGGAGCTGTTTTTT.

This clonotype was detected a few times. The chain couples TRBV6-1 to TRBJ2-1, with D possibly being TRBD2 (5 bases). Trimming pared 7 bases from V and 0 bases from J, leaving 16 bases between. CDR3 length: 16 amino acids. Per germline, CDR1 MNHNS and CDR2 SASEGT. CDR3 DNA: TGTGCCAGCACGGATGGCGGGTCGAGCTCCTACAATGAGCAGTTCTTC. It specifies CASTDGGSSSYNEQFF.

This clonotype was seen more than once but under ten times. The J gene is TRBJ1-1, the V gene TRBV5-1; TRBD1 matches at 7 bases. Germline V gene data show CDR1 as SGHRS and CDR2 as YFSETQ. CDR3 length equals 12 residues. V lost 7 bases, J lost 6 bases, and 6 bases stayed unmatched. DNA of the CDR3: TGCGCCAGCGGGGGAGGGGGCCCTGAAGCTTTCTTT. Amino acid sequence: CASGGGGPEAFF.

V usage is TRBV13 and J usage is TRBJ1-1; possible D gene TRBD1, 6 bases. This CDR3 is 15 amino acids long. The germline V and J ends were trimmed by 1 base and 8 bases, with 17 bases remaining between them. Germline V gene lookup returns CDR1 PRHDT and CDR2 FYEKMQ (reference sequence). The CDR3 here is CASSLDPGAANEAFF. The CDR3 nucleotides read TGTGCCAGCAGCTTAGACCCGGGGGCGGCCAACGAAGCTTTCTTT.

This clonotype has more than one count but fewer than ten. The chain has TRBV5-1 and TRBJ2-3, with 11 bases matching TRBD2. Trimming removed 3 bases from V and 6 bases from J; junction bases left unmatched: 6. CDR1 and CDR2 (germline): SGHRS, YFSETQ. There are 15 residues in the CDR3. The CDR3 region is CASSWKLAGDDTQYF. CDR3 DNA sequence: TGCGCCAGCAGCTGGAAACTAGCGGGAGACGATACGCAGTATTTT.

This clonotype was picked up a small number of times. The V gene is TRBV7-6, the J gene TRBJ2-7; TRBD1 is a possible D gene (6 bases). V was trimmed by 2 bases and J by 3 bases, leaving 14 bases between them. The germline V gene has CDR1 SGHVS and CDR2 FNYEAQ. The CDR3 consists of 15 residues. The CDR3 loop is CASSLNTGPGYEQYF. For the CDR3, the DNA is TGTGCCAGCAGCTTAAACACAGGGCCTGGCTACGAGCAGTACTTC.

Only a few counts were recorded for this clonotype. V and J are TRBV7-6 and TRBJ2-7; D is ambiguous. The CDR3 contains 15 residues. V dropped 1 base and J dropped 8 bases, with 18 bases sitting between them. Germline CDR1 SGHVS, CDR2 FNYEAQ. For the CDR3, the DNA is TGTGCCAGCAGCTTAGACGAAGACCCCGCCTCCCAGCAGTACTTC. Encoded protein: CASSLDEDPASQQYF.

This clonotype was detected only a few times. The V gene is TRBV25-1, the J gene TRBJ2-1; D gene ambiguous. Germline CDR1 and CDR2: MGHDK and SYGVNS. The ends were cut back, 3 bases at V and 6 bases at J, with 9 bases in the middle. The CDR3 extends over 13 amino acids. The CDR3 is CASSDPPSNEQFF. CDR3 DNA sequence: TGTGCCAGCAGTGACCCGCCGTCCAATGAGCAGTTCTTC.

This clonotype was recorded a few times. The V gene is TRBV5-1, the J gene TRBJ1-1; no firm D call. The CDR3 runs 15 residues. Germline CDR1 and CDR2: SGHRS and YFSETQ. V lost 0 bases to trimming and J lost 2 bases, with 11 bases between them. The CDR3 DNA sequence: TGCGCCAGCAGCTTGGAGGGCAGCGAAAACACTGAAGCTTTCTTT. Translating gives CASSLEGSENTEAFF. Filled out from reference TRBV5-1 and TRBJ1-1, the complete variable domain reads KAGVTQTPRYLIKTRGQQVTLSCSPISGHRSVSWYQQTPGQGLQFLFEYFSETQRNKGNFPGRFSGRQFSNSRSEMNVSTLELGDSALYLCASSLEGSENTEAFFGQGTRLTVV.

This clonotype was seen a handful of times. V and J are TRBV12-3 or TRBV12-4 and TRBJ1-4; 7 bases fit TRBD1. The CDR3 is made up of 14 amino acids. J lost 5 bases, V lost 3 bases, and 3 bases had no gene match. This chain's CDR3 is CASSFGDRNEKLFF. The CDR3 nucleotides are TGTGCCAGCAGTTTTGGGGACAGAAATGAAAAACTGTTTTTT.

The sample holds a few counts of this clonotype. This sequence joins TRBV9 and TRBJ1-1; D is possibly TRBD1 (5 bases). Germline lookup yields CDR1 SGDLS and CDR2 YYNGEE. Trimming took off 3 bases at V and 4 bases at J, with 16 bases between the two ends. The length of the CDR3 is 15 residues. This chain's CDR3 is CASSGGEEEFTEAFF. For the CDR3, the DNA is TGTGCCAGCAGCGGGGGCGAGGAGGAATTCACTGAAGCTTTCTTT.